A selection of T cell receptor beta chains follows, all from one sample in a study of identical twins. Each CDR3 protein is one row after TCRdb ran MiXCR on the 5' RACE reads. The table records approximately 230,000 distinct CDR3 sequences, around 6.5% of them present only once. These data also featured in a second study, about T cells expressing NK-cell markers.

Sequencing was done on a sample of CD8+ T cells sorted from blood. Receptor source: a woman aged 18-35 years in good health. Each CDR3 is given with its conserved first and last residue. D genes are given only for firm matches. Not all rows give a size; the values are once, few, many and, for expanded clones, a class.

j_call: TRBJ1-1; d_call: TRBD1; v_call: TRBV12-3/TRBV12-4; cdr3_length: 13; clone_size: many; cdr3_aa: CASSSTGETEAFF; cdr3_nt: TGTGCCAGCAGTTCGACAGGGGAAACTGAAGCTTTCTTT
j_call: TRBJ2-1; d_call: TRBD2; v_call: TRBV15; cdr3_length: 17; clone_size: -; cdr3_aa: CATSSPRGTSAYNEQFF; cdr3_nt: TGTGCCACCAGCAGTCCTCGGGGGACTAGCGCCTACAATGAGCAGTTCTTC
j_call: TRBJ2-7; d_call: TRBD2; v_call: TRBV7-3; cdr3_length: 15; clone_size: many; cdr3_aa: CASSLLAGYPNEQYF; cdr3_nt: TGTGCCAGCAGCTTGCTAGCGGGGTATCCCAACGAGCAGTACTTC
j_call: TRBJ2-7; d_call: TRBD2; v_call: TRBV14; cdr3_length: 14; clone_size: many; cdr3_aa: CASSKTSGTFEQYF; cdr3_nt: TGTGCCAGCAGCAAGACTAGCGGGACTTTCGAACAGTACTTC
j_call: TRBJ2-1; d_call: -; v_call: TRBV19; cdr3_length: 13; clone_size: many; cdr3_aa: CASSIGSYNEQFF; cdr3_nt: TGTGCCAGTAGTATCGGCTCGTACAATGAGCAGTTCTTC
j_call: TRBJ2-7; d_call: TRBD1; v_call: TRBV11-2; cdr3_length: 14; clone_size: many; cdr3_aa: CASSFGQGQYEQYF; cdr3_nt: TGTGCCAGCAGCTTCGGACAGGGCCAGTACGAGCAGTACTTC
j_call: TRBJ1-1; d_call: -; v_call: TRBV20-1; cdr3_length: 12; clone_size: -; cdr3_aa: CSASPGHTEAFF; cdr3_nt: TGCAGTGCTAGTCCCGGGCACACTGAAGCTTTCTTT
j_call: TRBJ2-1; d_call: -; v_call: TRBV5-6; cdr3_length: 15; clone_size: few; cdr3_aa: CASEDLGLRINEQFF; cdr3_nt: TGTGCCAGCGAAGACCTGGGACTGCGAATCAATGAGCAGTTCTTC
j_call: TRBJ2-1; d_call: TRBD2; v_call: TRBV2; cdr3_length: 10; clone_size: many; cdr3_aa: CASSTSVQFF; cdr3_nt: TGTGCCAGCAGTACTAGCGTGCAGTTCTTC
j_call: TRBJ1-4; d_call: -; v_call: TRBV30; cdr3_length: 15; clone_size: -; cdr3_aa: CAWSVPTRGGEKLFF; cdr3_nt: TGTGCCTGGAGTGTACCGACCCGTGGAGGGGAAAAACTGTTTTTT
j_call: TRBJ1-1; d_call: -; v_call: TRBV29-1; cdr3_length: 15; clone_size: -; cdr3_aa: CSADIVELMNTEAFF; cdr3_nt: TGCAGCGCTGACATTGTGGAACTCATGAACACTGAAGCTTTCTTT
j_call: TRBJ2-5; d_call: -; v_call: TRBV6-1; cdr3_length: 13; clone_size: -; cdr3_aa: CASTQGGGETQYF; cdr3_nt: TGTGCCAGCACCCAGGGAGGGGGAGAGACCCAGTACTTC
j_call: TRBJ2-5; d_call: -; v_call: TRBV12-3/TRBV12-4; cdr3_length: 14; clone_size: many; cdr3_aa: CASSFGGHQETQYF; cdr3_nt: TGTGCCAGCAGTTTTGGCGGGCACCAAGAGACCCAGTACTTC
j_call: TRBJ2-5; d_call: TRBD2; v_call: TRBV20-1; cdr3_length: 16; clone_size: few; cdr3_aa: CSAPPTGSGSAETQYF; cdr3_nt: TGCAGTGCCCCCCCCACGGGAAGCGGGAGTGCGGAGACCCAGTACTTC
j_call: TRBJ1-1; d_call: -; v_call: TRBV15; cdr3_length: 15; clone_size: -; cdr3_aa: CATSNPGRVNTEAFF; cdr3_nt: TGTGCCACCAGCAACCCCGGGAGGGTGAACACTGAAGCTTTCTTT
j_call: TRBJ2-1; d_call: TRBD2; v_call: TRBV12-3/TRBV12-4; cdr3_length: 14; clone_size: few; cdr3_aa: CASATSVTSNEQFF; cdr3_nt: TGTGCCAGCGCGACTAGCGTCACGTCGAATGAGCAGTTCTTC
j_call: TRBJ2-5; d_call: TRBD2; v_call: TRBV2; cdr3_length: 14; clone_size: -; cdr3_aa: CASSDRGGLETQYF; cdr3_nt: TGTGCCAGCAGTGACCGGGGGGGCCTGGAGACCCAGTACTTC
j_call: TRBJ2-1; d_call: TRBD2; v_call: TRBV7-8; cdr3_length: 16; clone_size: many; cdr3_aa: CASSPPSGSSYNEQFF; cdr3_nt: TGTGCCAGCAGCCCGCCTAGCGGTAGCTCCTACAATGAGCAGTTCTTC
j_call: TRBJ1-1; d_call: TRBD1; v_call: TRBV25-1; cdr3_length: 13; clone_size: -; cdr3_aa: CASSLPGQGEAFF; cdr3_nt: TGTGCCAGCAGCCTACCGGGACAGGGTGAAGCTTTCTTT
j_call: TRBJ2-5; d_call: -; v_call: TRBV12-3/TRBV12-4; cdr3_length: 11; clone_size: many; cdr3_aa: CASSPGLLQYF; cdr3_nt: TGTGCCAGCAGTCCCGGACTGTTACAGTACTTC
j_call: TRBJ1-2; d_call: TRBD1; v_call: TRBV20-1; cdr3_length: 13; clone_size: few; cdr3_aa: CSAIDRVIGGYTF; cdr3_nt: TGCAGTGCTATCGACAGGGTTATAGGGGGCTACACCTTC
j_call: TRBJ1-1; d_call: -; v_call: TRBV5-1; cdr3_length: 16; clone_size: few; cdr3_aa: CASSFGGDLIGTEAFF; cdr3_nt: TGCGCCAGCAGCTTCGGCGGGGATCTTATTGGTACTGAAGCTTTCTTT
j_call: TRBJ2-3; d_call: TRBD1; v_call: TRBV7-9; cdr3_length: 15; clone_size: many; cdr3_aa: CASSRDRGREDTQYF; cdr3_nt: TGTGCCAGCAGCAGGGACAGGGGGCGCGAAGATACGCAGTATTTT
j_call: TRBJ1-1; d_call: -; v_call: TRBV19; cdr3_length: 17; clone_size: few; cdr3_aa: CASSIAKTSGWNTEAFF; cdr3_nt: TGTGCCAGTAGTATAGCAAAAACCTCTGGATGGAACACTGAAGCTTTCTTT
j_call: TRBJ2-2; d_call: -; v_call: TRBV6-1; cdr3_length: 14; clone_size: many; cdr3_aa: CASTRGGNTGELFF; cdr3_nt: TGTGCCAGCACTAGGGGAGGGAACACCGGGGAGCTGTTTTTT
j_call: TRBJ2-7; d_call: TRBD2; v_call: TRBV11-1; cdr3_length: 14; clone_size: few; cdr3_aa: CASSPTSGGYEQYF; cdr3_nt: TGTGCCAGCAGCCCTACTAGCGGGGGGTACGAGCAGTACTTC
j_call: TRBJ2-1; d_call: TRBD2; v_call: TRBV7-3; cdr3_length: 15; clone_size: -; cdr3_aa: CASSLDGTGGNEQFF; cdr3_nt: TGTGCCAGCAGCTTAGACGGGACCGGGGGGAATGAGCAGTTCTTC
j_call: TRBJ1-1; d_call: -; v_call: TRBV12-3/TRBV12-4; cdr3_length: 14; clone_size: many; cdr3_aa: CASSLVTAGTEAFF; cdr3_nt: TGTGCCAGCAGTTTAGTCACTGCGGGTACTGAAGCTTTCTTT
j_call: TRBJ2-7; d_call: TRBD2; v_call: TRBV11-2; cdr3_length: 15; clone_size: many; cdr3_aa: CASSLGAGTFYEQYF; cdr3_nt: TGTGCCAGCAGCTTAGGAGCGGGGACTTTTTACGAGCAGTACTTC
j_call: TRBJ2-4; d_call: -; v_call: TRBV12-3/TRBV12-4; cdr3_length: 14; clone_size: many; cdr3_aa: CASSLVLAKNIQYF; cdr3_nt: TGTGCCAGCAGTTTGGTCCTAGCCAAAAACATTCAGTACTTC
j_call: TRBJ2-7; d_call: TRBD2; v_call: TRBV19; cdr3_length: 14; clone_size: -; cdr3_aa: CASGTAGGSYEQYF; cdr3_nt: TGTGCCAGTGGGACAGCGGGGGGTTCCTACGAGCAGTACTTC
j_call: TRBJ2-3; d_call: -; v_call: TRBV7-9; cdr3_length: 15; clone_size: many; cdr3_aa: CASSFVGRVTDTQYF; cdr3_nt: TGTGCCAGCAGCTTCGTGGGTAGAGTCACAGATACGCAGTATTTT
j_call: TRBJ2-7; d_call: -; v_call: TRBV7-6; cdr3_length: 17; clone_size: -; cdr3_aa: CASSLYWVVSDSYEQYF; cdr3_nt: TGTGCCAGCAGCTTATACTGGGTCGTATCGGACTCCTACGAGCAGTACTTC
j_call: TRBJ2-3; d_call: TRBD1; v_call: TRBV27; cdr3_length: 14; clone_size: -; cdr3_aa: CASSLLGQSNTQYF; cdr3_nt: TGTGCCAGCAGTTTATTGGGACAGAGCAATACGCAGTATTTT
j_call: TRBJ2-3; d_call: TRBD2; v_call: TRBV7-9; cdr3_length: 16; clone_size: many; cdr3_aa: CASSPSGGGTSDTQYF; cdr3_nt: TGTGCCAGCAGCCCCTCGGGCGGGGGGACCTCGGATACGCAGTATTTT
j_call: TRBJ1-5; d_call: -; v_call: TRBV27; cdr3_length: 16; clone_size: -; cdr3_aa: CASSLSGGGFGQPQHF; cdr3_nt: TGTGCCAGCAGTTTATCGGGCGGAGGGTTCGGGCAGCCCCAGCATTTT
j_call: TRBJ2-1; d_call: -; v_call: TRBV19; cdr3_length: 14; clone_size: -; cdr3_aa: CASSNAYSYNEQFF; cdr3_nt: TGTGCCAGTAGTAATGCATACTCCTACAATGAGCAGTTCTTC
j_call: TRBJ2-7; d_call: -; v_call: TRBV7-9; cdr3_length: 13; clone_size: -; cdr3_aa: CASSFGVSEEQYF; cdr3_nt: TGTGCCAGCAGCTTTGGGGTTTCGGAGGAGCAGTACTTC
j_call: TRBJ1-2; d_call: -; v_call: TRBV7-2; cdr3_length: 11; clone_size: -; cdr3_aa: CASSFLGYYTF; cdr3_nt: TGTGCCAGCAGTTTTTTGGGGTACTACACCTTC
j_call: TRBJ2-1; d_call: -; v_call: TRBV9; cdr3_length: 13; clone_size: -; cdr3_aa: CASSVGGVNEQFF; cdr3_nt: TGTGCCAGCAGCGTAGGGGGGGTGAATGAGCAGTTCTTC
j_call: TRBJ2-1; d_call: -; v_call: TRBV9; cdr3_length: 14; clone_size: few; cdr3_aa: CASSVQGFPNEQFF; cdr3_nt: TGTGCCAGCAGCGTACAGGGGTTCCCGAATGAGCAGTTCTTC
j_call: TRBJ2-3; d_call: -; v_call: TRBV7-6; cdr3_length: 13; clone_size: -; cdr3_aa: CASSLTPPDTQYF; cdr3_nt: TGTGCCAGCAGCTTAACCCCCCCGGATACGCAGTATTTT
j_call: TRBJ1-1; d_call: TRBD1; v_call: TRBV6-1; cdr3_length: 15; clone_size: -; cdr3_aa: CASSIRDSMNTEAFF; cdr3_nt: TGTGCCAGCAGTATCCGGGACAGCATGAACACTGAAGCTTTCTTT
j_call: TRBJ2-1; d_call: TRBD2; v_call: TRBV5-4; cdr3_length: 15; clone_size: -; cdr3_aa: CASSLISGEYNEQIF; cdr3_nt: TGTGCCAGCAGCTTGATTAGCGGGGAATACAATGAGCAGATCTTC
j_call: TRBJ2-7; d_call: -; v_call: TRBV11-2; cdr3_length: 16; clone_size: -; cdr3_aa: CASSLGGTGLSYEQYF; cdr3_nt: TGTGCCAGCAGCTTAGGGGGGACGGGCCTTTCCTACGAGCAGTACTTC
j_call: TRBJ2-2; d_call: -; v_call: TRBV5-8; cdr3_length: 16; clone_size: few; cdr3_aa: CASSPLRTANTGELFF; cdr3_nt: TGTGCCAGCAGCCCGCTGCGAACGGCGAACACCGGGGAGCTGTTTTTT
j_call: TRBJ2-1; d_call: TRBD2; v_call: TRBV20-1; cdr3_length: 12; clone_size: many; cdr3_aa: CSAGTSYDEQFF; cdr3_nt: TGCAGTGCTGGGACTAGCTACGATGAGCAGTTCTTC
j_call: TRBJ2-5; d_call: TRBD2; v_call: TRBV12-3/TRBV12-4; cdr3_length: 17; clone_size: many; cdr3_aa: CASSSKLAGALRETQYF; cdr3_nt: TGTGCCAGCAGTTCGAAACTAGCGGGGGCCCTTCGAGAGACCCAGTACTTC
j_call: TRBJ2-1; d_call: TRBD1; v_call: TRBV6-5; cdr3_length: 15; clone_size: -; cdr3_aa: CASSNDRGRYNEQFF; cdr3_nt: TGTGCCAGCAGTAACGACAGGGGCAGGTACAATGAGCAGTTCTTC
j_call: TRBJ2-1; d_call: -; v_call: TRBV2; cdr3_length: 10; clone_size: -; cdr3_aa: CASSGIEQFF; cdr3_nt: TGTGCCAGCAGCGGAATTGAGCAGTTCTTC
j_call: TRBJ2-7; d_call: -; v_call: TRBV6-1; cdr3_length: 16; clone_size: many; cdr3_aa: CASSEARNRLTNEQYF; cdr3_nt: TGTGCCAGCAGTGAAGCGCGGAACAGACTTACAAACGAGCAGTACTTC